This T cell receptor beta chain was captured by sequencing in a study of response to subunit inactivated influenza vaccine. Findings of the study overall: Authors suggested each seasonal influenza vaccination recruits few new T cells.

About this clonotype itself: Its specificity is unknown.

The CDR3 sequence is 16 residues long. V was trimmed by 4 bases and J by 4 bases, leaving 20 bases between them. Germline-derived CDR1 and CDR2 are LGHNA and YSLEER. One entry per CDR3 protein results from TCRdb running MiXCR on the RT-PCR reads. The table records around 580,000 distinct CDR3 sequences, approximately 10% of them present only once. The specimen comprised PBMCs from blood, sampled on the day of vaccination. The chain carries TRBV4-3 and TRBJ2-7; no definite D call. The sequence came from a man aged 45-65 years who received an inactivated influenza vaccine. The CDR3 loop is CASSPQWQANPYEQYF. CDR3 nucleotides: TGCGCCAGCAGCCCTCAGTGGCAGGCAAACCCGTACGAGCAGTACTTC.